This TCR beta chain was sequenced in a study of PD-1 blockade in mismatch repair-deficient tumors. About the study: Patients had roughly twelve mismatch repair-deficient cancer types, all previously treated and progressing.

TCRdb keeps only in-frame clones here, not all; method: immunoSEQ multiplex PCR. The sample yields roughly 84,000 clones, over 75% seen once. Notes on the study in general: After pembrolizumab, tumor-resident clones rose rapidly, then generally contracted before radiologic responses.

As concerns this clone: Its target is unknown.

V gave up 4 bases and J gave up 7 bases; unmatched junction bases: 12. The CDR3 runs 18 residues. Mismatch repair deficiency was confirmed in all patients, by PCR or immunohistochemistry. TCRs were sequenced from a few patients responding to pembrolizumab. Material: peripheral blood, obtained 12 weeks after starting pembrolizumab. The clonotype originates from an adult with mismatch repair-deficient cancer. The J gene is TRBJ2-2, the V gene TRBV23-1, with 13 bases identical to TRBD2. TRBV23-1 is annotated as an ORF whose role is uncertain. The CDR3 region is CASSPNPLAGGPNGELFF. The CDR3 coding sequence is TGCGCCAGCAGTCCAAACCCACTAGCGGGAGGGCCCAACGGGGAGCTGTTTTTT.